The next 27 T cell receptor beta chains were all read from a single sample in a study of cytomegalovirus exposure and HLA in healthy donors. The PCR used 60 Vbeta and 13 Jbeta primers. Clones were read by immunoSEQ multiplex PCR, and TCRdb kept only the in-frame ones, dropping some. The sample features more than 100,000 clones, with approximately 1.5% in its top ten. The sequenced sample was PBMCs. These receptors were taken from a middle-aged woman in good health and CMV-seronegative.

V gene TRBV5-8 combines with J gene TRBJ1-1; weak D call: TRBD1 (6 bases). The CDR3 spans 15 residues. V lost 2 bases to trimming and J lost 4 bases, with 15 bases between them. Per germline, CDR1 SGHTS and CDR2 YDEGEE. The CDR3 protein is CASSLRGRGGTEAFF. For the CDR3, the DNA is TGTGCCAGCAGCTTAAGAGGCAGGGGTGGCACTGAAGCTTTCTTT.

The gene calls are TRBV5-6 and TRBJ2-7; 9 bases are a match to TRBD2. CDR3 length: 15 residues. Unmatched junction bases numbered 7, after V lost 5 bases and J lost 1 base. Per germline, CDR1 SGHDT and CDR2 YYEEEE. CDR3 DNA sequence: TGTGCCAGCAGGCGGCGGGGGGGTAATTCCTACGAGCAGTACGTC. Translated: CASRRRGGNSYEQYV.

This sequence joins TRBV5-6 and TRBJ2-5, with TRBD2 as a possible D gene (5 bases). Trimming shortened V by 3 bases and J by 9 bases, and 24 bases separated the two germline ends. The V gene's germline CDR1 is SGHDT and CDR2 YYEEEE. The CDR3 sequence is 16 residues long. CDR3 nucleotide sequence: TGTGCCAGCAGCTCCTTTGCGGAGCGGTCCTTGTATGCCCAGTACTTC. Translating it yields CASSSFAERSLYAQYF.

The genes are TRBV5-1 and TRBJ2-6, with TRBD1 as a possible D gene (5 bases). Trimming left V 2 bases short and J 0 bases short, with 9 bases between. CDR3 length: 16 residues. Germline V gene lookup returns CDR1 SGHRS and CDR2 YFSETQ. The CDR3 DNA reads TGCGCCAGCAGCTTAGGGGCCCACTCTGGGGCCAACGTCCTGACTTTC. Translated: CASSLGAHSGANVLTF.

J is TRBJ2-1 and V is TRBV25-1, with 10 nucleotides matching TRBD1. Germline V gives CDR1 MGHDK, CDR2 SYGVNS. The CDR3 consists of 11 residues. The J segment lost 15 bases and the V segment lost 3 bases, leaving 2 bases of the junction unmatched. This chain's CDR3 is CASSEGQGPFF. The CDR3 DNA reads TGTGCCAGCAGTGAGGGACAGGGGCCGTTCTTC.

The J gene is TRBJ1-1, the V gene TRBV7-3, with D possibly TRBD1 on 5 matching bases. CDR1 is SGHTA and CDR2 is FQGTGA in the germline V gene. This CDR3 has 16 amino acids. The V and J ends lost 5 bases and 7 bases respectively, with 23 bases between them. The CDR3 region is CASSTGRGAVTDEAFF. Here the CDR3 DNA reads TGTGCCAGCAGCACCGGTCGCGGGGCAGTCACCGATGAAGCTTTCTTT.

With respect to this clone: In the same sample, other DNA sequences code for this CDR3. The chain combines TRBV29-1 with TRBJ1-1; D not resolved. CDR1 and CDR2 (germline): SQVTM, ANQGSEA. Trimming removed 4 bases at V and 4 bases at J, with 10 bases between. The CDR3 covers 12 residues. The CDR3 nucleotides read TGCAGCGTTGGTGGAGACGGCACTGAAGCTTTCTTT. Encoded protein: CSVGGDGTEAFF.

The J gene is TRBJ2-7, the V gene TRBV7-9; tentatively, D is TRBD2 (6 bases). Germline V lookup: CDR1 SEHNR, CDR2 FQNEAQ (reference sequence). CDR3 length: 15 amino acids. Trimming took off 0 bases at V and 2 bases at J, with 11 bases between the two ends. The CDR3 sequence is CASSLATSWTYEQYF. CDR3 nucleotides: TGTGCCAGCAGCTTAGCCACTAGCTGGACCTACGAGCAGTACTTC.

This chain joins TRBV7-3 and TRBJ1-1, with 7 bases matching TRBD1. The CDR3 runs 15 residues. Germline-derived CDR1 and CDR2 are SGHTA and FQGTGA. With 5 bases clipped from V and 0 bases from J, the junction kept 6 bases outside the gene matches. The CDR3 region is CASSETTGMNTEAFF. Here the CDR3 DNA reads TGTGCCAGCAGCGAAACGACAGGGATGAACACTGAAGCTTTCTTT.

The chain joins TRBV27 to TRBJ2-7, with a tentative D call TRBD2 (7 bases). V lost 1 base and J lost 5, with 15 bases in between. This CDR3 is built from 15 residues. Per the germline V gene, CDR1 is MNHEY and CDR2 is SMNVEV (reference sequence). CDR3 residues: CASSLYGGGQDEQYF. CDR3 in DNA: TGTGCCAGCAGTTTATATGGGGGGGGACAAGACGAGCAGTACTTC.

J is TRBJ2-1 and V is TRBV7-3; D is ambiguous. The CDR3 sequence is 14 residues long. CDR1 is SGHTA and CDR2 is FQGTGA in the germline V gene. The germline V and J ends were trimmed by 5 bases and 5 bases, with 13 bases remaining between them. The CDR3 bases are TGTGCCAGCAGCCCCCGGGTTACGAACAATGAGCAGTTCTTC. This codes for CASSPRVTNNEQFF. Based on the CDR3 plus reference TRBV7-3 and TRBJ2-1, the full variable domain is GAGVSQTPSNKVTEKGKYVELRCDPISGHTALYWYRQSLGQGPEFLIYFQGTGAADDSGLPNDRFFAVRPEGSVSTLKIQRTERGDSAVYLCASSPRVTNNEQFFGPGTRLTVL.

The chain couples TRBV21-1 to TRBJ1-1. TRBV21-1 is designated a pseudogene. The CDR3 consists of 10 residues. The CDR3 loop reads CASSPLEAFF. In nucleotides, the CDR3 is TGTGCCAGCAGCCCCCTTGAAGCTTTCTTT.

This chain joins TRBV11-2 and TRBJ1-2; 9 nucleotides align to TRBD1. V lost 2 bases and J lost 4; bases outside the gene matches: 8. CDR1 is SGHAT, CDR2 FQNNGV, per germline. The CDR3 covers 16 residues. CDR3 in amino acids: CASSLTGGWLPYGYTF. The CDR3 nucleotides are TGTGCCAGCAGCTTAACAGGGGGCTGGCTCCCCTATGGCTACACCTTC.

The CDR3 sequence is CASSLLHEQYF. DNA of the CDR3: TGTGCCAGCAGCCTCCTCCACGAGCAGTACTTC. This chain links TRBV7-2 with TRBJ2-7, with D unresolved. V was pared by 5 bases and J by 5 bases, with 7 bases between. Germline CDR1 reads SGHTA; CDR2 reads FQGNSA. The CDR3 is 11 residues long.

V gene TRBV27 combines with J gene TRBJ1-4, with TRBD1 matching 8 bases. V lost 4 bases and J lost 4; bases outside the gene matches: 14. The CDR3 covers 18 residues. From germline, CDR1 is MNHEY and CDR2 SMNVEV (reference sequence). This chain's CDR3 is CASSSGLGRTGYNEKLFF. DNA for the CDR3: TGTGCCAGCAGTTCCGGCCTAGGCAGGACAGGGTATAATGAAAAACTGTTTTTT.

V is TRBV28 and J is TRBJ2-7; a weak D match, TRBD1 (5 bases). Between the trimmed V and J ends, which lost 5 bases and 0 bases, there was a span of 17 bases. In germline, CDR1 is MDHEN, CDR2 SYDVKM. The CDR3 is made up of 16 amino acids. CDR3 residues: CASSLPHQGLSYEQYF. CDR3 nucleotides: TGTGCCAGCAGTCTCCCCCACCAGGGTCTCTCCTACGAGCAGTACTTC.

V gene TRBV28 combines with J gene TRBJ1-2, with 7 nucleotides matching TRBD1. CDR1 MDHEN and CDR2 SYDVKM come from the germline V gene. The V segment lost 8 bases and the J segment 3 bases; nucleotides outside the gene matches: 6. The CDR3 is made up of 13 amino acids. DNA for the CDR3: TGTGCCAGCTCTGGACAGGTGTACTATGGCTACACCTTC. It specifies CASSGQVYYGYTF.

The chain's CDR3 is CASSPRPDTQYF. In DNA, the CDR3 is TGTGCCAGCAGCCCCCGTCCAGATACGCAGTATTTT. V usage is TRBV6-5 and J usage is TRBJ2-3; D not certain. CDR3 length: 12 amino acids. Trimming shortened V by 6 bases and J by 4 bases, and 8 bases separated the two germline ends. Germline V gene sequence: CDR1 MNHEY, CDR2 SVGAGI.

Written as DNA, the CDR3 is TGTGCCAGTTCTAGACAGTGGCAGCCCCAGCATTTT. Protein product: CASSRQWQPQHF. J is TRBJ1-5 and V is TRBV19; possibly TRBD1 for D (5 bases). From germline, CDR1 is LNHDA and CDR2 SQIVND (reference sequence). Trimming took 8 bases from V and 7 from J, leaving 12 bases between them. This CDR3 contains 12 residues.

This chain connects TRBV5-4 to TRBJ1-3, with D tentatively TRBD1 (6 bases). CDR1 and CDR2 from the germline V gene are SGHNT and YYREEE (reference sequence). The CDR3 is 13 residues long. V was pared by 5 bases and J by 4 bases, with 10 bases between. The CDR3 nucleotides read TGTGCCAGCAGTCCACAGGGAGGAAACACCATATATTTT. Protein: CASSPQGGNTIYF.

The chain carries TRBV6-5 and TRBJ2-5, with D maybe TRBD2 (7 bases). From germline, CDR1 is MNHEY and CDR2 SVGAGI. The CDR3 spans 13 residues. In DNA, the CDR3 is TGTGGGTGCGGGCGGGGGCAACAAGAGACCCAGTACTTC. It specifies CGCGRGQQETQYF.

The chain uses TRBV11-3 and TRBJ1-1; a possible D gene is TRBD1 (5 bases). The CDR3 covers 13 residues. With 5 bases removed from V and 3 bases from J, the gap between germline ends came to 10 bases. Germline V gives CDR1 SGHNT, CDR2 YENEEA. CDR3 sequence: CASSPRRDTEAFF. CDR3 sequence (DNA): TGTGCCAGCAGCCCCCGCAGGGACACTGAAGCTTTCTTT.

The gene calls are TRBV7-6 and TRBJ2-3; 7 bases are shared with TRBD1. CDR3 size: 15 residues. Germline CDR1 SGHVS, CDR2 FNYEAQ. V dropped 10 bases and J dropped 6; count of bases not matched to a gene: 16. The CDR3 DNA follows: TGTGCCACCAGACGAGGGGGCCGTAATCTCGATACGCAGTATTTT. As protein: CATRRGGRNLDTQYF.

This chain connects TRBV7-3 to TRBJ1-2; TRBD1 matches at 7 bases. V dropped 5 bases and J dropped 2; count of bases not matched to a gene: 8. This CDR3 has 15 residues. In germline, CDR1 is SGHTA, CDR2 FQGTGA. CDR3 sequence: CASSAKGGQNYGYTF. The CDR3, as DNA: TGTGCCAGCAGCGCAAAAGGGGGCCAGAACTATGGCTACACCTTC.

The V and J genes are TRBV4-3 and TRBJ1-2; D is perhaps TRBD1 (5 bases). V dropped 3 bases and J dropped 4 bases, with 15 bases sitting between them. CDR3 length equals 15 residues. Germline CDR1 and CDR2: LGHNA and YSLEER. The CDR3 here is CASSHQQDDGYGYTF. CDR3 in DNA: TGCGCCAGCAGCCACCAACAGGATGATGGCTATGGCTACACCTTC.

CDR3 sequence reads: CASSFRQGGGEETQYF. As DNA, the CDR3 is TGTGCCAGCAGCTTTAGGCAGGGCGGGGGGGAAGAGACCCAGTACTTC. The chain has TRBV7-8 and TRBJ2-5, with TRBD2 identical over 9 bases. Germline V gives CDR1 SGHVS, CDR2 FQNEAQ. This CDR3 has 16 amino acids. Losses at the gene ends were 3 bases for V and 3 bases for J; bases not matched to a gene: 8. The full variable domain, rest sourced from reference TRBV7-8 and TRBJ2-5, is GAGVSQSPRYKVAKRGQDVALRCDPISGHVSLFWYQQALGQGPEFLTYFQNEAQLDKSGLPSDRFFAERPEGSVSTLKIQRTQQEDSAVYLCASSFRQGGGEETQYFGPGTRLLVL.

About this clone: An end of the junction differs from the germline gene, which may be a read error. The CDR3 DNA sequence: TGTGCTAGCAGCCCCGGTGCCCAAGAGACCCAGTACTTC. Protein sequence: CASSPGAQETQYF. The chain uses TRBV7-7 and TRBJ2-5, with D unclear. CDR3 length: 13 amino acids. Germline assignment: CDR1 SSHAT and CDR2 FNYEAQ (reference sequence).